This TCR beta chain emerged from a study of blood T cell repertoires in COVID-19. As for the study in general: Samples came from the United States, Italy and Spain, spanning acute and convalescent COVID-19. The cDNA or gDNA used as material had been derived from T cells, B-cell-depleted T cells, or PBMCs.

Authors' methods: Researchers report that nucleated cell counts were estimated from reference gene primer amplification. Assay used: immunoSEQ multiplex PCR; TCRdb lists only in-frame clones, some missing. The D gene and trimming were derived from the DNA, and the V and J assignments and clone size from that table. The sample records 68,000 or so clones, 88% being singletons. The sample consisted of peripheral blood. This clonotype was obtained from a woman between 70 and 85 years old with acute or convalescent COVID-19.

The CDR3 DNA sequence: TGTGCCAGCAGCTTAAACAGCTACGAGCAGTACTTC. Its translation is CASSLNSYEQYF. The chain carries TRBV7-8 and TRBJ2-7; no reliable D call. The ends were cut back, 2 bases at V and 3 bases at J, with 5 bases in the middle. The CDR3 runs 12 residues. Looked up from germline, CDR1 is SGHVS and CDR2 is FQNEAQ.